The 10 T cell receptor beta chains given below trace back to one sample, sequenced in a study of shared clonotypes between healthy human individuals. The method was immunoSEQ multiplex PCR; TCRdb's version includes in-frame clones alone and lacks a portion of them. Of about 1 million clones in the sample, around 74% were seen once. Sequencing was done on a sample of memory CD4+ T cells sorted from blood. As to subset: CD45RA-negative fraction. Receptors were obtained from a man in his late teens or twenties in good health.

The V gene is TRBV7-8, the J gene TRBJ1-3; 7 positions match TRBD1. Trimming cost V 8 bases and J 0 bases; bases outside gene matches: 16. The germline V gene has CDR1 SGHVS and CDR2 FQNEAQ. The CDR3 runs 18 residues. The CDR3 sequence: CASSPRLGGRLSGNTIYF. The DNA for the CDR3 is TGTGCCAGCTCTCCCCGCTTAGGGGGCCGACTCTCTGGAAACACCATATATTTT.

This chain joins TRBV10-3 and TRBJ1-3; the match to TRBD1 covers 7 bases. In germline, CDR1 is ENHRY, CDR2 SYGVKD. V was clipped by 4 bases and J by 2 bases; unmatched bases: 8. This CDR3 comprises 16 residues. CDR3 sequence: CAISALTGVTGNTIYF. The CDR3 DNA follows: TGTGCCATCAGTGCTCTAACAGGGGTGACTGGAAACACCATATATTTT.

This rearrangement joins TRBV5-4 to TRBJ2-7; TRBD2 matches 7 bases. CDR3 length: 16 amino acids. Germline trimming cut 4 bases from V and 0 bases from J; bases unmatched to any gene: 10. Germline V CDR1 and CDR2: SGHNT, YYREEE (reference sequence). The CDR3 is CASSTGGGVSSYEQYF. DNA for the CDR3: TGTGCCAGCAGCACCGGTGGGGGGGTGAGCTCCTACGAGCAGTACTTC.

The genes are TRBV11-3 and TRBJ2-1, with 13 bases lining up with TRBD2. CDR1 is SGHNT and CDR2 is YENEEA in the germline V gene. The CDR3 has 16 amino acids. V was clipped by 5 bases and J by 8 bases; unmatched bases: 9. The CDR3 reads CASSMGTSGITDEQFF. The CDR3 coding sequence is TGTGCCAGCAGCATGGGGACTAGCGGGATTACCGATGAGCAGTTCTTC.

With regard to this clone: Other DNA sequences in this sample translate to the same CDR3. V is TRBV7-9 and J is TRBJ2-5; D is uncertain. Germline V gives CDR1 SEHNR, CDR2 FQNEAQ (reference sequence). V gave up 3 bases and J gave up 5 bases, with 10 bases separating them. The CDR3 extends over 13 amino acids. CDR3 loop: CASSLSGSETQYF. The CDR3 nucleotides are TGTGCCAGCAGCTTGAGTGGGTCTGAGACCCAGTACTTC.

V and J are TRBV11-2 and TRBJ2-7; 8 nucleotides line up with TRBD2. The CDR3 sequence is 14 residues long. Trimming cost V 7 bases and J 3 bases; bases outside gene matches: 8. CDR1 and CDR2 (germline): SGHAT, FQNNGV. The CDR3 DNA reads TGTGCCAGCACCTTGGGCGGGGGGAACTACGAGCAGTACTTC. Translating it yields CASTLGGGNYEQYF.

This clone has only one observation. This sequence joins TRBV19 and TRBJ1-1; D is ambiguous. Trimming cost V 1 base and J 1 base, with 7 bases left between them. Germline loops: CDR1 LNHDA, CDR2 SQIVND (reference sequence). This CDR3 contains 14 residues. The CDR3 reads CASSIVPGNTEAFF. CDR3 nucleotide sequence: TGTGCCAGTAGTATAGTCCCAGGGAACACTGAAGCTTTCTTT.

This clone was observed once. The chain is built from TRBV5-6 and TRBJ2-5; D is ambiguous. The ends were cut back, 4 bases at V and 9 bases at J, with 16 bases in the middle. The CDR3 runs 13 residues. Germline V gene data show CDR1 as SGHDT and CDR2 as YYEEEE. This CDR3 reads CASSGPTPLPQYF. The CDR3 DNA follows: TGTGCCAGCAGCGGACCGACACCGCTTCCCCAGTACTTC.

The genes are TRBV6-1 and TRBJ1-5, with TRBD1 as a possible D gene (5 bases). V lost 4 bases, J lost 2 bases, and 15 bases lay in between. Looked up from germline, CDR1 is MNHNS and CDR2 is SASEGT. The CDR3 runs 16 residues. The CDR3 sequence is CASSGSGGSGNQPQHF. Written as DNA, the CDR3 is TGTGCCAGCAGTGGGTCCGGGGGTAGCGGCAATCAGCCCCAGCATTTT.

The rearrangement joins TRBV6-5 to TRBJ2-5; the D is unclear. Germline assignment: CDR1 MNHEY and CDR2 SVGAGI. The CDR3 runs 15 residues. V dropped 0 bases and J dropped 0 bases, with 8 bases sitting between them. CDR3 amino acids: CASSYSEAYQETQYF. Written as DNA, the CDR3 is TGTGCCAGCAGTTACTCCGAAGCGTACCAAGAGACCCAGTACTTC.